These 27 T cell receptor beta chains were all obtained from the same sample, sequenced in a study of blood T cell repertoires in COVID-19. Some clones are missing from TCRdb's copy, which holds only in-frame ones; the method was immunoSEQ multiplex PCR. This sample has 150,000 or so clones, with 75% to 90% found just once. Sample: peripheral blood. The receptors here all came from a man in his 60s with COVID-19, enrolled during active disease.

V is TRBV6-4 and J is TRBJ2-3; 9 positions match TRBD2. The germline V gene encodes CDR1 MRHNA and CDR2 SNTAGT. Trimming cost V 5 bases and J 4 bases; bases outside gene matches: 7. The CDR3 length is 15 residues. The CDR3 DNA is TGTGCCAGCAGTCACAGCGGGGGGATCCCAGATACGCAGTATTTT. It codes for CASSHSGGIPDTQYF.

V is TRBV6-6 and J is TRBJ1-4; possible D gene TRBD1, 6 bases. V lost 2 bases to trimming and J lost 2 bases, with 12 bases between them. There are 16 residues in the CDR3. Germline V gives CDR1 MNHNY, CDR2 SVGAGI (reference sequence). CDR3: CASSYLRGGTNEKLFF. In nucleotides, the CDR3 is TGTGCCAGCAGTTACCTTAGGGGGGGCACTAATGAAAAACTGTTTTTT.

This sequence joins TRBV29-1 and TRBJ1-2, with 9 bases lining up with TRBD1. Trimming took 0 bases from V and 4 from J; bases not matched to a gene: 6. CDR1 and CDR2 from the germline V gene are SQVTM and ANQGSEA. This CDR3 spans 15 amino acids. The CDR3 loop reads CSVEETGGGGYGYTF. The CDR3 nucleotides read TGCAGCGTTGAAGAGACAGGGGGTGGCGGCTATGGCTACACCTTC.

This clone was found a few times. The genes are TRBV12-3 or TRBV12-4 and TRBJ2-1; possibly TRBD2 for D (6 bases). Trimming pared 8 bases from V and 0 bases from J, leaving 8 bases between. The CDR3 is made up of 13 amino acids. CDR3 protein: CASGDFSYNEQFF. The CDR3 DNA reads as TGTGCCAGCGGGGACTTCTCCTACAATGAGCAGTTCTTC.

CDR3 residues: CASRQGAGETQYF. The CDR3 DNA reads as TGTGCCAGCAGACAGGGGGCGGGGGAGACCCAGTACTTC. The chain combines TRBV2 with TRBJ2-5; 9 bases match TRBD1. This CDR3 region has 13 residues. CDR1 and CDR2 from the germline V gene are SNHLY and FYNNEI. Trimming cost V 6 bases and J 5 bases; bases outside gene matches: 4.

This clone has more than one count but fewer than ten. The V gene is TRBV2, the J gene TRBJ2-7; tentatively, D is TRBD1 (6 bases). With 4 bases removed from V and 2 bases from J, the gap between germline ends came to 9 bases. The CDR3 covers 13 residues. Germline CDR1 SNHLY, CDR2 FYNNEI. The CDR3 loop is CASSADSTYEQYF. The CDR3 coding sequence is TGTGCCAGCAGTGCGGACAGTACCTACGAGCAGTACTTC.

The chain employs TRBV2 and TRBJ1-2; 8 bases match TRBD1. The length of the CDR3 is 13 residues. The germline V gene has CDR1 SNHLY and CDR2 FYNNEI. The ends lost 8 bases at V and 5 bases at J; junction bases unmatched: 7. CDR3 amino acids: CASRQGAGYGYTF. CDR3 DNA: TGTGCCAGCCGCCAGGGGGCGGGTTATGGCTACACCTTC.

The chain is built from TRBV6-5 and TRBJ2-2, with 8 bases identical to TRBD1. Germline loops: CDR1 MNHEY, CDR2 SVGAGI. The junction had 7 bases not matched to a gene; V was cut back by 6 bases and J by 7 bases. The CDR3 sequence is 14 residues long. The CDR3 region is CASSRQGIGGELFF. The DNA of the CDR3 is TGTGCCAGCAGCCGACAGGGGATCGGCGGGGAGCTGTTTTTT.

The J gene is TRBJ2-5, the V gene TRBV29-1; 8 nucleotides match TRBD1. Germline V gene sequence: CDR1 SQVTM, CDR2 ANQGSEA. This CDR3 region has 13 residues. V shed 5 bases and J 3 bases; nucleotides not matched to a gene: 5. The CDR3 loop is CSVKDRVEETQYF. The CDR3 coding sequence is TGCAGCGTTAAGGACAGGGTTGAAGAGACCCAGTACTTC.

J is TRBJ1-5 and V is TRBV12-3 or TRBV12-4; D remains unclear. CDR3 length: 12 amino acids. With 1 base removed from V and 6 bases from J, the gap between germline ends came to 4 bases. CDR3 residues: CASSLGIQPQHF. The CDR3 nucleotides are TGTGCCAGCAGTTTAGGTATTCAGCCCCAGCATTTT.

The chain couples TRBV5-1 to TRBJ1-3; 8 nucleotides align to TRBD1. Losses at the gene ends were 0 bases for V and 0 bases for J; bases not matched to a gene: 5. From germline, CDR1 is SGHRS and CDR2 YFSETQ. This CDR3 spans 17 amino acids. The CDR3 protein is CASSLATGTGSGNTIYF. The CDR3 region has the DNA TGCGCCAGCAGCTTGGCCACCGGGACAGGCTCTGGAAACACCATATATTTT.

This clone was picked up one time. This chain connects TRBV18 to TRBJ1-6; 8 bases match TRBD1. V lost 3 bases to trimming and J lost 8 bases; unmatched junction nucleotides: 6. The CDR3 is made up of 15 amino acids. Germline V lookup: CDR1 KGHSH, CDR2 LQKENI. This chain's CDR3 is CASSPIGTGDSPLHF. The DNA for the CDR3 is TGTGCCAGCTCACCGATCGGGACAGGAGATTCACCCCTCCACTTT.

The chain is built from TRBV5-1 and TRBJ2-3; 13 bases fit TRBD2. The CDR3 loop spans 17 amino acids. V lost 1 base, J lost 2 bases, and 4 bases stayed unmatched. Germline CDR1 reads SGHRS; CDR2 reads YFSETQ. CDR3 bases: TGCGCCAGCAGCTTGCGGACTAGCGGGGGTAACACAGATACGCAGTATTTT. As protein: CASSLRTSGGNTDTQYF.

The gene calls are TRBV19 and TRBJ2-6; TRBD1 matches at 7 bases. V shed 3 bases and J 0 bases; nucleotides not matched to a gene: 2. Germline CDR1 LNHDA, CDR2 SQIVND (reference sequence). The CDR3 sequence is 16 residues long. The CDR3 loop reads CASSIRTGSGANVLTF. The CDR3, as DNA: TGTGCCAGTAGTATTCGGACAGGCTCTGGGGCCAACGTCCTGACTTTC.

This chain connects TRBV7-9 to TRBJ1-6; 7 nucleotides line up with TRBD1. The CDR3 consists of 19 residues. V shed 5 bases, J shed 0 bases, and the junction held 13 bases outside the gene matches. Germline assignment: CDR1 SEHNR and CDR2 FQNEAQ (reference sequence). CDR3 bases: TGTGCCAGCAGCCCACTCCCGGGGACAGCGAGCTCCTATAATTCACCCCTCCACTTT. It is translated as CASSPLPGTASSYNSPLHF.

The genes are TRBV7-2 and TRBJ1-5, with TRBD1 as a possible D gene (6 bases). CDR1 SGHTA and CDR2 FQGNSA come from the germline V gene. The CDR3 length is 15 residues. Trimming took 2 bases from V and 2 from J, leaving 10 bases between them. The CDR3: CASSLNAGGNQPQHF. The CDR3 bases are TGTGCCAGCAGCTTAAATGCAGGGGGCAATCAGCCCCAGCATTTT.

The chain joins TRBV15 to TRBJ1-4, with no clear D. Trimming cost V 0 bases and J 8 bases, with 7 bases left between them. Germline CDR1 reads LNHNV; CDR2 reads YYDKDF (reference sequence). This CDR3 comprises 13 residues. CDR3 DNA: TGTGCCACCAGCAGAGATCTTAGCGAAAAACTGTTTTTT. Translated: CATSRDLSEKLFF.

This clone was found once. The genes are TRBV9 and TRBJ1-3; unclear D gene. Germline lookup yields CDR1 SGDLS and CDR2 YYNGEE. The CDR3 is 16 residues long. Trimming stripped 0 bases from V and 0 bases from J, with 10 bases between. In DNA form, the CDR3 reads TGTGCCAGCAGCGTAGAGGCAGAGGGCTCTGGAAACACCATATATTTT. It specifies CASSVEAEGSGNTIYF.

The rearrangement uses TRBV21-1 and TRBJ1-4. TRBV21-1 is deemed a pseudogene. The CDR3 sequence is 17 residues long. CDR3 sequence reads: CASSRQAFYGRYEKLFF. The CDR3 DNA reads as TGTGCCAGCAGCCGACAGGCTTTTTACGGGAGGTATGAAAAACTGTTTTTT.

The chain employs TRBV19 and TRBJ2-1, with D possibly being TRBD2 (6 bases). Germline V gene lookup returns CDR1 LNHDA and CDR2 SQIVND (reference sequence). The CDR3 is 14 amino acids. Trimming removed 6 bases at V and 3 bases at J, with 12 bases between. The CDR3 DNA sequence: TGTGCCAGTAGCCCCGGGACTCACTACAATGAGCAGTTCTTC. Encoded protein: CASSPGTHYNEQFF.

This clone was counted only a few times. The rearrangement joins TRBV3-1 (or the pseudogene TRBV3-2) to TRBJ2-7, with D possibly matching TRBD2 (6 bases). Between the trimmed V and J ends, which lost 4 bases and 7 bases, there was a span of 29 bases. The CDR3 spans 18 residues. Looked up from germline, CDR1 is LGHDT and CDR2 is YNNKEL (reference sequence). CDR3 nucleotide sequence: TGTGCCAGCAGCCGAATTTGTCTAGGAAGGGAGCGGGTCTGGGAGCAGTACTTC. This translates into CASSRICLGRERVWEQYF.

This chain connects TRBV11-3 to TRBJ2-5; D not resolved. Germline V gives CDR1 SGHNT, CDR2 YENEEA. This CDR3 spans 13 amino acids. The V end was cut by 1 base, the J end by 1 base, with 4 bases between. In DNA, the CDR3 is TGTGCCAGCAGCTTAGCCTTCCAAGAGACCCAGTACTTC. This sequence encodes CASSLAFQETQYF.

The chain's CDR3 is CASSWGGVASNQPQHF. Written as DNA, the CDR3 is TGTGCCAGTAGTTGGGGGGGGGTGGCTAGCAATCAGCCCCAGCATTTT. This sequence joins TRBV19 and TRBJ1-5; possible D gene TRBD1, 5 bases. V dropped 5 bases and J dropped 0 bases, with 14 bases sitting between them. This CDR3 is built from 16 residues. Germline V gives CDR1 LNHDA, CDR2 SQIVND (reference sequence). Full variable domain (missing parts from reference TRBV19 and TRBJ1-5): DGGITQSPKYLFRKEGQNVTLSCEQNLNHDAMYWYRQDPGQGLRLIYYSQIVNDFQKGDIAEGYSVSREKKESFPLTVTSAQKNPTAFYLCASSWGGVASNQPQHFGDGTRLSIL.

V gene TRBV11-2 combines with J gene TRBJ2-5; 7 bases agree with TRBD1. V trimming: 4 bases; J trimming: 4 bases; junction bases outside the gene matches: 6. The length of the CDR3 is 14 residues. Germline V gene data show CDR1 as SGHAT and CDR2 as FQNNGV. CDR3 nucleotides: TGTGCCAGCAGCTCCGACAGGGCGATAGAGACCCAGTACTTC. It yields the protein CASSSDRAIETQYF.

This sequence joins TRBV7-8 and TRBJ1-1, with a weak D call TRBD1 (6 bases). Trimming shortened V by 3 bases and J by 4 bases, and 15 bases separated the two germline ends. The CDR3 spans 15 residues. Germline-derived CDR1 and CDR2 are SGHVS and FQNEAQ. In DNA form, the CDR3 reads TGTGCCAGCAGCTTGCTACGGGGGGCCGGCACTGAAGCTTTCTTT. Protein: CASSLLRGAGTEAFF.

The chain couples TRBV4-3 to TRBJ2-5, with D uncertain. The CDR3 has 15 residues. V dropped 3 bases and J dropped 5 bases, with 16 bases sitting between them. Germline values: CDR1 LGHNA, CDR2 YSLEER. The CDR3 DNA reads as TGCGCCAGCAGCCAGAGGCTAGAAGGTTCGGAGACCCAGTACTTC. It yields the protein CASSQRLEGSETQYF.

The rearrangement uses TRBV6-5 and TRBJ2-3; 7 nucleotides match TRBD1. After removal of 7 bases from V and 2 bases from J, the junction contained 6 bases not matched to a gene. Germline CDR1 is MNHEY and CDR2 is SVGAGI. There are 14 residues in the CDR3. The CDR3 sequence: CASTVDRATDTQYF. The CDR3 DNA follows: TGTGCCAGCACAGTCGACAGGGCCACAGATACGCAGTATTTT.